Listed here are 29 T cell receptor beta chains from one sample, sequenced in a study of CD8 T cells in Susac syndrome. Random-hexamer reverse transcription was applied to roughly 0.45 to 1 ug RNA. TCRdb ran MiXCR on the immunoSEQ multiplex PCR reads and lists one entry per CDR3 protein. The repertoire holds 250,000 to 300,000 distinct CDR3 sequences, with about 85% as singletons. The sequenced sample consisted of CD8+ T cells from PBMCs. The source of these receptors is a human donor with multiple sclerosis.

The chain recombines TRBV5-6 with TRBJ1-5; TRBD1 agrees at 9 bases. CDR3 length equals 16 residues. J lost 1 base, V lost 3 bases, and 5 bases had no gene match. From germline, CDR1 is SGHDT and CDR2 YYEEEE. The CDR3 sequence is CASSSGTGYSNQPQHF. CDR3 coding DNA: TGTGCCAGCAGCTCCGGGACAGGGTACAGCAATCAGCCCCAGCATTTT.

V is TRBV7-3 and J is TRBJ2-7; perhaps TRBD1 as D (6 bases). Germline V lookup: CDR1 SGHTA, CDR2 FQGTGA. This CDR3 contains 15 residues. Between the trimmed V and J ends, which lost 4 bases and 5 bases, there was a span of 18 bases. This chain's CDR3 is CASSSGQSPSHEQYF. The CDR3 coding sequence is TGTGCCAGCAGCTCCGGACAGTCTCCATCCCACGAGCAGTACTTC.

The chain links TRBV20-1 to TRBJ2-5; 13 nucleotides align to TRBD2. Germline lookup yields CDR1 DFQATT and CDR2 SNEGSKA (reference sequence). Trimming removed 0 bases from V and 1 base from J; junction bases left unmatched: 11. This CDR3 spans 19 amino acids. The CDR3 DNA is TGCAGTGCTAGAGACGGACGAAGGACTAGCGGGAGTCCCCAAGAGACCCAGTACTTC. Protein sequence: CSARDGRRTSGSPQETQYF.

This chain links TRBV20-1 with TRBJ1-5; perhaps TRBD1 as D (6 bases). CDR1 is DFQATT and CDR2 is SNEGSKA in the germline V gene (reference sequence). The CDR3 has 16 residues. Trimming stripped 5 bases from V and 1 base from J, with 18 bases between. The CDR3 nucleotides are TGCAGTGCTTGGCCGCAACGACAGGAGAGCAATCAGCCCCAGCATTTT. It translates to CSAWPQRQESNQPQHF.

The chain recombines TRBV29-1 with TRBJ2-3, with D perhaps matching TRBD1 or TRBD2 (6 bases each). Trimming cost V 7 bases and J 2 bases, with 13 bases left between them. CDR3 size: 13 residues. The germline V gene has CDR1 SQVTM and CDR2 ANQGSEA. CDR3 nucleotide sequence: TGCAGCGGGGCGGAGGGGGACACAGATACGCAGTATTTT. Translating it yields CSGAEGDTDTQYF.

V usage is TRBV27 and J usage is TRBJ2-1; D unclear. Between the trimmed V and J ends, which lost 4 bases and 12 bases, there was a span of 16 bases. Germline loops: CDR1 MNHEY, CDR2 SMNVEV (reference sequence). This CDR3 spans 13 amino acids. This chain's CDR3 is CASSSTSYEPQFF. The CDR3, as DNA: TGTGCCAGCAGTTCAACGAGCTACGAGCCGCAGTTCTTC.

The chain combines TRBV4-1 with TRBJ2-1; the D call may be TRBD1 or TRBD2 (5 bases each). The germline V and J ends were trimmed by 0 bases and 1 base, with 13 bases remaining between them. The germline gives CDR1 MGHRA, CDR2 YSYEKL. The CDR3 is 17 amino acids. The CDR3 nucleotides are TGCGCCAGCAGCCAAGACGGGACGGTAAGTTCCTACAATGAGCAGTTCTTC. This gives the protein CASSQDGTVSSYNEQFF.

The chain employs TRBV5-1 and TRBJ2-2; TRBD1 aligns across 8 bases. Trimming cost V 7 bases and J 3 bases; bases outside gene matches: 8. Per the germline V gene, CDR1 is SGHRS and CDR2 is YFSETQ. The CDR3 extends over 15 amino acids. The CDR3 region is CASSKDRAHTGELFF. DNA of the CDR3: TGCGCCAGCTCGAAGGACAGGGCACACACCGGGGAGCTGTTTTTT.

The chain has TRBV28 and TRBJ2-1; 15 positions match TRBD2. This CDR3 is built from 17 residues. Trimming removed 5 bases from V and 3 bases from J; junction bases left unmatched: 5. Looked up from germline, CDR1 is MDHEN and CDR2 is SYDVKM. Here the CDR3 reads CASSHRTSGRVYNEQFF. The CDR3 nucleotides read TGTGCCAGCAGTCATAGGACTAGCGGGAGGGTCTACAATGAGCAGTTCTTC.

This chain connects TRBV7-9 to TRBJ2-1, with 10 bases fitting TRBD2. Trimming cost V 6 bases and J 5 bases; bases outside gene matches: 7. CDR3 length: 15 residues. Germline CDR1 is SEHNR and CDR2 is FQNEAQ (reference sequence). CDR3 DNA sequence: TGTGCCAGCAGGGCCGGGACTAGCGCCGACAATGAGCAGTTCTTC. This gives the protein CASRAGTSADNEQFF.

A word on this clonotype: One junction end disagrees with the germline gene, perhaps due to a read error. The V gene is TRBV6-6, the J gene TRBJ1-2; a possible D gene is TRBD1 (5 bases). In germline, CDR1 is MNHNY, CDR2 SVGAGI (reference sequence). The CDR3 contains 14 residues. The DNA of the CDR3 is TGTGCCAGCAGTTACTCTTTGGACAACTATGACTACACCTTC. The encoded protein is CASSYSLDNYDYTF.

V usage is TRBV29-1 and J usage is TRBJ2-7; D is perhaps TRBD2 (6 bases). Germline CDR1 is SQVTM and CDR2 is ANQGSEA. Trimming removed 0 bases from V and 0 bases from J, with 12 bases in between. The CDR3 runs 15 residues. The CDR3 protein is CSVEDRVADSYEQYF. The CDR3 DNA follows: TGCAGCGTTGAAGATCGAGTAGCGGACTCCTACGAGCAGTACTTC.

The chain combines TRBV6-1 with TRBJ2-5; tentatively, D is TRBD2 (6 bases). Trimming shortened V by 5 bases and J by 4 bases, and 17 bases separated the two germline ends. The CDR3 is made up of 15 amino acids. Germline CDR1 reads MNHNS; CDR2 reads SASEGT. For the CDR3, the DNA is TGTGCCAGCAGTCCTATAGCGGCGCCGGGAGAGACCCAGTACTTC. It translates to CASSPIAAPGETQYF.

Comments on this clonotype: One end of the junction is discordant with germline, which a read error may explain. The chain links TRBV12-5 to TRBJ1-2; maybe TRBD1 (6 bases). The CDR3 runs 14 residues. The V gene's germline CDR1 is LGHNT and CDR2 FRNRAP. The CDR3 spells CASGFPGARYGYAF. In nucleotides, the CDR3 is TGTGCTAGTGGTTTTCCAGGGGCACGCTATGGCTACGCCTTC.

The chain combines TRBV28 with TRBJ2-7; D perhaps matches TRBD1 (6 bases). V lost 5 bases to trimming and J lost 0 bases, with 20 bases between them. The CDR3 is 17 amino acids. Germline V gene lookup returns CDR1 MDHEN and CDR2 SYDVKM. The CDR3 nucleotides read TGTGCCAGCAGTCCCCCGGACAGTTCAATTCCCTCCTACGAGCAGTACTTC. Translated, it gives CASSPPDSSIPSYEQYF.

The chain carries TRBV2 and TRBJ2-7; TRBD2 matches at 15 bases. Unmatched junction bases numbered 10, after V lost 6 bases and J lost 4 bases. CDR3 length: 17 residues. The germline gives CDR1 SNHLY, CDR2 FYNNEI. DNA of the CDR3: TGTGCCAGCAGCGGGACTAGCGGGAGGCCCGGATCGTACGAGCAGTACTTC. The encoded protein is CASSGTSGRPGSYEQYF.

The chain uses TRBV7-9 and TRBJ2-3, with TRBD2 as a possible D gene (5 bases). Germline CDR1 SEHNR, CDR2 FQNEAQ (reference sequence). CDR3 length: 19 residues. Trimming removed 5 bases at V and 3 bases at J, with 27 bases between. In DNA, the CDR3 is TGTGCCAGCAGCCCAACCTCTTGGGCTAGCCCCTCAGTGACAGATACGCAGTATTTT. Protein sequence: CASSPTSWASPSVTDTQYF.

The V call is TRBV29-1, the J call TRBJ2-1; D gene unclear. Germline V gene data show CDR1 as SQVTM and CDR2 as ANQGSEA. Trimming cost V 6 bases and J 0 bases, with 6 bases left between them. This CDR3 contains 12 residues. CDR3 DNA sequence: TGCAGCGTCCCGACCTCCTACAATGAGCAGTTCTTC. This codes for CSVPTSYNEQFF.

The rearrangement joins TRBV3-1 to TRBJ1-1; 7 bases are shared with TRBD1. This CDR3 region has 18 residues. Looked up from germline, CDR1 is LGHDT and CDR2 is YNNKEL (reference sequence). Unmatched junction bases numbered 10, after V lost 0 bases and J lost 0 bases. The CDR3 nucleotides read TGTGCCAGCAGCCAAGAAGGGACAGTGATACCGATGAACACTGAAGCTTTCTTT. Amino acid sequence: CASSQEGTVIPMNTEAFF. Combining the CDR3 with reference TRBV3-1 and TRBJ1-1 gives the whole variable domain DTAVSQTPKYLVTQMGNDKSIKCEQNLGHDTMYWYKQDSKKFLKIMFSYNNKELIINETVPNRFSPKSPDKAHLNLHINSLELGDSAVYFCASSQEGTVIPMNTEAFFGQGTRLTVV.

This chain uses TRBV5-4 with TRBJ2-3, with TRBD2 as a possible D gene (5 bases). This CDR3 comprises 15 residues. Germline V lookup: CDR1 SGHNT, CDR2 YYREEE (reference sequence). V lost 4 bases and J lost 1, with 13 bases in between. The CDR3 here is CASSASGVRTDTQYF. CDR3 bases: TGTGCCAGCAGCGCCTCCGGGGTCCGCACAGATACGCAGTATTTT.

This chain uses TRBV19 with TRBJ2-7, with D perhaps TRBD2 (6 bases). The germline V gene encodes CDR1 LNHDA and CDR2 SQIVND (reference sequence). The V and J ends lost 5 bases and 7 bases respectively, with 15 bases between them. The CDR3 contains 13 residues. The CDR3: CASSRGAGLEQYF. The CDR3 coding sequence is TGTGCCAGTAGTCGCGGGGCAGGGCTGGAGCAGTACTTC.

This chain uses TRBV20-1 with TRBJ2-7; 7 nucleotides agree with TRBD2. This CDR3 is built from 13 residues. Germline assignment: CDR1 DFQATT and CDR2 SNEGSKA (reference sequence). The trim removed 6 bases at V and 3 bases at J, leaving 8 bases unmatched. The CDR3 region is CSADRGEGYEQYF. In nucleotides, the CDR3 is TGCAGTGCCGATCGGGGGGAGGGCTACGAGCAGTACTTC.

In this sample, this clonotype turned up a few times. The V gene is TRBV6-5, the J gene TRBJ2-2; no reliable D call. Trimming removed 3 bases at V and 7 bases at J, with 9 bases between. CDR1 MNHEY and CDR2 SVGAGI come from the germline V gene. The CDR3 sequence is 13 residues long. CDR3 region: CASSYPGDGELFF. CDR3 DNA: TGTGCCAGCAGTTATCCGGGCGACGGGGAGCTGTTTTTT.

This chain uses TRBV28 with TRBJ2-7, with D possibly called TRBD1 or TRBD2 (5 bases each). This CDR3 is 16 amino acids long. Trimming shortened V by 9 bases and J by 4 bases, and 25 bases separated the two germline ends. Germline CDR1 and CDR2: MDHEN and SYDVKM. As DNA, the CDR3 is TGTGCCAGGGCCGGGGTGGACACTCCACGAAGATACGAGCAGTACTTC. Protein product: CARAGVDTPRRYEQYF.

V usage is TRBV6-2 or TRBV6-3 and J usage is TRBJ2-1, with TRBD2 matching over 11 bases. The trim removed 6 bases at V and 2 bases at J, leaving 3 bases unmatched. Germline V gives CDR1 MNHEY, CDR2 SVGEGT. The CDR3 has 15 amino acids. The CDR3 loop reads CASRSSGGTYNEQFF. The CDR3 DNA sequence: TGTGCCAGCAGATCTAGCGGGGGGACCTACAATGAGCAGTTCTTC.

V usage is TRBV20-1 and J usage is TRBJ1-2; D is undetermined. Trimming removed 1 base at V and 4 bases at J, with 7 bases between. Germline lookup yields CDR1 DFQATT and CDR2 SNEGSKA (reference sequence). This CDR3 is built from 12 residues. The CDR3 loop reads CSARGATYGYTF. The CDR3 nucleotides read TGCAGTGCTAGAGGGGCTACCTATGGCTACACCTTC.

This clonotype was found once. The chain combines TRBV10-2 with TRBJ2-3; D is uncertain. The CDR3 covers 11 residues. Germline V gene lookup returns CDR1 WSHSY and CDR2 SAAADI. The V end lost 11 bases, the J end lost 0 bases, and 6 bases lay between the germline ends. The CDR3 reads CAGSSTDTQYF. In DNA, the CDR3 is TGCGCCGGTAGTAGCACAGATACGCAGTATTTT.

This clonotype has more than one count but fewer than ten. This chain uses TRBV6-6 with TRBJ2-7; a possible D gene is TRBD2 (5 bases). Germline V lookup: CDR1 MNHNY, CDR2 SVGAGI (reference sequence). Trimming stripped 5 bases from V and 0 bases from J, with 14 bases between. The CDR3 loop spans 15 amino acids. DNA of the CDR3: TGTGCCAGCAGTGAGGGAACAGATAGCTCCTACGAGCAGTACTTC. The encoded protein is CASSEGTDSSYEQYF.

This clonotype appeared once. The CDR3 DNA reads as TGTGCCAGCAGTGTACCCGGGACAATGAATGAAAAACTGTTTTTT. Its translation: CASSVPGTMNEKLFF. The chain has TRBV2 and TRBJ1-4; a possible D gene is TRBD1 (6 bases). Trimming removed 4 bases from V and 5 bases from J, with 14 bases in between. CDR3 length: 15 residues. In germline, CDR1 is SNHLY, CDR2 FYNNEI.